Shown below are 22 T cell receptor beta chains from a single sample sequenced in a study of glioma-infiltrating T cells. The iRepertoire nested amplicon-rescue multiplex PCR amplified TCR alpha and beta CDR3s from RNA. A single record per CDR3 protein comes from TCRdb applying MiXCR to the multiplex PCR reads. The table has under 200,000 distinct CDR3 sequences, about 31% seen once; the top ten hold over 20%. The sequencing input was glioma tissue, nonneoplastic brain tissue, or PBMCs (not recorded which). These receptor sequences come from a human donor with low-grade glioma or glioblastoma, undergoing nonglioma brain surgery, or in good health (not recorded which).

Worth noting for this clonotype: This sequence may be a read error, since a much larger clone differs from it by one base. The chain links TRBV3-1 to TRBJ2-7, with 9 bases identical to TRBD1. The CDR3 is 19 residues long. V was pared by 0 bases and J by 5 bases, with 17 bases of the junction left unmatched. Germline V gene data show CDR1 as LGHDT and CDR2 as YNNKEL (reference sequence). This chain's CDR3 is CASSQDKWGGGDRDNEQYF. CDR3 sequence (DNA): TGTGCCAGCAGCCAAGATAAATGGGGTGGTGGGGACAGGGACAACGAGCAGTACTTC.

The V gene is TRBV30, the J gene TRBJ1-1; a possible D gene is TRBD1 (5 bases). Trimming cost V 4 bases and J 0 bases, with 12 bases left between them. From germline, CDR1 is GTSNPN and CDR2 SVGIG (reference sequence). The CDR3 covers 14 residues. CDR3 nucleotide sequence: TGTGCCTGGACACTACAGGTCATGAACACTGAAGCTTTCTTT. Translation gives CAWTLQVMNTEAFF.

This clonotype was seen many times. A junction boundary mismatches the germline segment, possibly from a read error. The rearrangement uses TRBV7-2 and TRBJ2-7; D is possibly TRBD2 (5 bases). The germline gives CDR1 SGHTA, CDR2 FQGNSA. The CDR3 runs 15 residues. The CDR3 protein is CASSLQASSHYGQYF. DNA of the CDR3: TGTGCCAGCAGCTTACAGGCTAGCAGCCACTACGGGCAGTACTTC.

This clonotype was picked up many times. This chain connects TRBV18 to TRBJ1-2; maybe TRBD1 (6 bases). Germline V gene data show CDR1 as KGHSH and CDR2 as LQKENI. Trimming shortened V by 0 bases and J by 10 bases, and 18 bases separated the two germline ends. This CDR3 contains 15 residues. CDR3 sequence: CASSPPNGQKDSYTF. The CDR3 DNA follows: TGTGCCAGCTCACCACCTAACGGACAGAAAGATTCCTACACCTTC.

The V call is TRBV28, the J call TRBJ2-7; D is undetermined. Germline V CDR1 and CDR2: MDHEN, SYDVKM. Trimming took 6 bases from V and 9 from J, leaving 24 bases between them. CDR3 length: 15 amino acids. The CDR3, as DNA: TGTGCCAGCAGCTATGCAACCAGAGCTTACAATGGGCAGTACTTC. Translation gives CASSYATRAYNGQYF.

About this clonotype itself: A much larger clone is a single base away; this may be a read error. The gene calls are TRBV20-1 and TRBJ1-4; D is unclear. CDR1 is DFQATT and CDR2 is SNEGSKA in the germline V gene (reference sequence). The CDR3 loop spans 13 amino acids. This chain's CDR3 is CSASKREIERLFF. CDR3 bases: TGCAGTGCTAGTAAGAGGGAAATTGAAAGACTGTTTTTT.

This clonotype was seen at least ten times. In DNA form, the CDR3 reads TGTGCCAGCAGCCCACAGCTTGGCCCCTACGAGCAGTACTTC. Translating it yields CASSPQLGPYEQYF. This rearrangement joins TRBV7-6 to TRBJ2-7; D is unresolved. Per germline, CDR1 SGHVS and CDR2 FNYEAQ. The CDR3 runs 14 residues. V lost 5 bases and J 2 bases, leaving 13 bases between the germline ends.

This clonotype was counted many times. The chain is built from TRBV25-1 and TRBJ2-3; 7 bases align to TRBD2. In germline, CDR1 is MGHDK, CDR2 SYGVNS. With V trimmed by 5 bases and J by 0 bases, 11 bases remained unmatched. This CDR3 has 17 amino acids. The CDR3 here is CASSFQRDLPSTDTQYF. As DNA, the CDR3 is TGTGCCAGCAGTTTCCAGCGGGATCTGCCTAGCACAGATACGCAGTATTTT. Full variable domain (outside the CDR3, taken from reference TRBV25-1 and TRBJ2-3): EADIYQTPRYLVIGTGKKITLECSQTMGHDKMYWYQQDPGMELHLIHYSYGVNSTEKGDLSSESTVSRIRTEHFPLTLESARPSHTSQYLCASSFQRDLPSTDTQYFGPGTRLTVL.

There are a few counts of this clonotype. This may arise from a read error, as a much more abundant clone is one base away. The rearrangement joins TRBV2 to TRBJ2-3; tentatively, D is TRBD1 (5 bases). The CDR3 runs 16 residues. Per the germline V gene, CDR1 is SNHLY and CDR2 is FYNNEI. The V end lost 0 bases, the J end lost 6 bases, and 16 bases lay between the germline ends. CDR3 DNA: TGTGCCAGCAGTGAAGCTTCCTGGACGGACAAGGATACGCAGTATTTT. The encoded protein is CASSEASWTDKDTQYF.

This clonotype was seen repeatedly, ten times or more. V and J are TRBV11-1 and TRBJ2-7, with a possible D match to TRBD2 (6 bases). Germline values: CDR1 SGHAT, CDR2 FQDESV (reference sequence). The CDR3 is 16 residues long. V lost 6 bases, J lost 2 bases, and 20 bases lay in between. In nucleotides, the CDR3 is TGTGCCAGCAGTCCGACCGGGAGCGGGCTGGCCTACGAGCAGTACTTC. Amino acids: CASSPTGSGLAYEQYF.

This clonotype appeared many times. V is TRBV6-1 and J is TRBJ2-2, with 9 bases fitting TRBD1. V gave up 6 bases and J gave up 2 bases; unmatched junction bases: 4. Germline CDR1 and CDR2: MNHNS and SASEGT. The CDR3 has 15 residues. CDR3 residues: CASSPGQGNTGELFF. The CDR3 bases are TGTGCCAGCAGCCCGGGACAGGGTAACACCGGGGAGCTGTTTTTT.

The sample holds many counts of this clonotype. This chain links TRBV4-3 with TRBJ1-1, with D tentatively TRBD1 (6 bases). CDR1 and CDR2 from the germline V gene are LGHNA and YSLEER. The CDR3 runs 13 residues. The ends were cut back, 4 bases at V and 5 bases at J, with 11 bases in the middle. CDR3 sequence reads: CASSRTGITEAFF. CDR3 DNA: TGCGCCAGCAGCCGAACAGGGATAACTGAAGCTTTCTTT.

This rearrangement joins TRBV7-9 to TRBJ2-5; 10 bases map to TRBD2. The V gene's germline CDR1 is SEHNR and CDR2 FQNEAQ (reference sequence). The CDR3 is 16 amino acids. The V and J ends lost 3 bases and 3 bases, in that order; junction bases with no gene match: 7. CDR3 sequence (DNA): TGTGCCAGCAGCTTCGCTCCCGGGACTAGCGAAGAGACCCAGTACTTC. Protein sequence: CASSFAPGTSEETQYF.

This clonotype was counted many times. This chain links TRBV3-1 with TRBJ2-1; TRBD1 is a possible D gene (7 bases). Trimming cost V 3 bases and J 10 bases, with 19 bases left between them. Germline lookup yields CDR1 LGHDT and CDR2 YNNKEL (reference sequence). This CDR3 spans 15 amino acids. The DNA for the CDR3 is TGTGCCAGCAGCCACCTGAGACAGGGAGGTATGGAGCAGTTCTTC. Translated: CASSHLRQGGMEQFF.

The chain has TRBV5-4 and TRBJ2-7; 7 bases match TRBD1. This CDR3 has 14 residues. V dropped 4 bases and J dropped 4; count of bases not matched to a gene: 8. CDR1 is SGHNT, CDR2 YYREEE, per germline (reference sequence). The DNA of the CDR3 is TGTGCCAGCAGCGACTGGACAGGCCCATACGAGCAGTACTTC. This encodes CASSDWTGPYEQYF.

This clonotype was counted at least ten times. The V gene is TRBV14, the J gene TRBJ1-1; D unresolved. This CDR3 is 15 amino acids long. From germline, CDR1 is SGHDN and CDR2 FVKESK. Trimming shortened V by 1 base and J by 0 bases, and 9 bases separated the two germline ends. In DNA form, the CDR3 reads TGTGCCAGCAGCCAAGCGCCGGGCATGAACACTGAAGCTTTCTTT. The encoded protein is CASSQAPGMNTEAFF.

About this clonotype itself: The missing conserved phenylalanine or tryptophan at the end of this CDR3 makes a read error likely. The chain joins TRBV7-9 to TRBJ2-7; D gene ambiguous. CDR1 and CDR2 from the germline V gene are SEHNR and FQNEAQ (reference sequence). Trimming took 2 bases from V and 7 from J, leaving 15 bases between them. This CDR3 comprises 14 residues. CDR3 protein: CASSLNGPVGEQYS. The CDR3 DNA reads TGTGCCAGCAGCTTAAACGGGCCAGTCGGAGAGCAGTACTCC.

In its sample, this clonotype was seen many times. The chain joins TRBV10-3 to TRBJ2-3, with D unresolved. With 2 bases removed from V and 5 bases from J, the gap between germline ends came to 8 bases. This CDR3 is 13 amino acids long. Germline V gene data show CDR1 as ENHRY and CDR2 as SYGVKD. This chain's CDR3 is CAISEPNLDTQYF. DNA of the CDR3: TGTGCCATCAGTGAGCCAAACCTAGATACGCAGTATTTT.

This clonotype was seen many times. V and J are TRBV12-3 or TRBV12-4 and TRBJ2-7, with 8 nucleotides matching TRBD2. V was pared by 1 base and J by 0 bases, with 5 bases of the junction left unmatched. This CDR3 contains 16 residues. Here the CDR3 DNA reads TGTGCCAGCAGTTTAGTCAGCGGGAGTGTCTCCTACGAGCAGTACTTC. It yields the protein CASSLVSGSVSYEQYF.

In its sample, this clonotype was seen a few times. This chain joins TRBV9 and TRBJ2-1, with a possible D match to TRBD2 (6 bases). V lost 7 bases to trimming and J lost 8 bases, with 19 bases between them. Looked up from germline, CDR1 is SGDLS and CDR2 is YYNGEE. The CDR3 length is 14 residues. The CDR3, as DNA: TGTGCCAGCTGCCCACGGCGGGACGGCGATGAGCAGTTCTTC. It translates to CASCPRRDGDEQFF.

Notes on this clonotype: Relative to the germline gene, one junction end is altered; a read error may explain this. The CDR3 protein is CSARDRWDGGNYDYTF. DNA of the CDR3: TGCAGCGCTAGAGATCGGTGGGATGGGGGAAACTATGACTACACCTTC. The V call is TRBV20-1, the J call TRBJ1-2; possibly TRBD1 for D (5 bases). The germline V gene encodes CDR1 DFQATT and CDR2 SNEGSKA (reference sequence). The CDR3 contains 16 residues.

This rearrangement joins TRBV5-1 to TRBJ2-1, with 10 bases identical to TRBD2. J lost 1 base, V lost 0 bases, and 7 bases had no gene match. CDR1 is SGHRS and CDR2 is YFSETQ in the germline V gene. This CDR3 is built from 18 residues. The CDR3 coding sequence is TGCGCCAGCAGCTTGGTTCTAGCGGGAGCTTATTCCTACAATGAGCAGTTCTTC. It encodes CASSLVLAGAYSYNEQFF.